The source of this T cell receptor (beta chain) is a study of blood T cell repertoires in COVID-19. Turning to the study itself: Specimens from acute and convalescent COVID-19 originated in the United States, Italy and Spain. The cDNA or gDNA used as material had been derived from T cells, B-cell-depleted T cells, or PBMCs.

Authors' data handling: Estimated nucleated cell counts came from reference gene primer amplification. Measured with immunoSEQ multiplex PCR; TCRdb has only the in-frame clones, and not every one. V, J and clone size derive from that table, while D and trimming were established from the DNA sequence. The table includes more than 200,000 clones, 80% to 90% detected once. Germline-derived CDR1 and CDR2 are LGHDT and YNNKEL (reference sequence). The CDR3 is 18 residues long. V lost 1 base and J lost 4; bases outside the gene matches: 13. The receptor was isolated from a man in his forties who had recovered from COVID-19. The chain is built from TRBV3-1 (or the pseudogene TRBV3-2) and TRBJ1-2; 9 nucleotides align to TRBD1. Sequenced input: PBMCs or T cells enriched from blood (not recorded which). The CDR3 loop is CASSQVLGDRDRVYGYTF. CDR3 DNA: TGTGCCAGCAGCCAAGTATTAGGGGACAGGGACCGTGTCTATGGCTACACCTTC.